This T cell receptor beta chain was retrieved from a study of T cell responses to AZD1222 COVID-19 vaccine. The CDR3 spans 15 residues. Trimming left V 5 bases short and J 5 bases short, with 16 bases between. CDR1 MDHEN and CDR2 SYDVKM come from the germline V gene. Overall study results and limits: Mostly white British, mostly female donors; authors suggested clonal diversity may be underestimated. Spike-specific TCR breadth and depth went up after people got two AZD1222 doses. Recipients of AZD1222 seropositive at baseline numbered only 5 or 6. Across spike, vaccine-associated CD4 TCRs were found, dominant at 160-218 and 743-854.

Generated by immunoSEQ multiplex PCR, the TCRdb table keeps only in-frame clones and is missing some. The sample lists around 140,000 clones, 92% occurring once. On this clone: Antigen unknown.

The sample was peripheral blood, taken on day 0 of AZD1222 vaccination. V usage is TRBV28 and J usage is TRBJ1-5, with D tentatively TRBD1 (5 bases). This clonotype was obtained from an adult in good health. CDR3 amino acids: CASSPSWGGDQPQHF. The DNA for the CDR3 is TGTGCCAGCAGTCCCTCCTGGGGGGGAGATCAGCCCCAGCATTTT. Based on the CDR3 plus reference TRBV28 and TRBJ1-5, the full variable domain is DVKVTQSSRYLVKRTGEKVFLECVQDMDHENMFWYRQDPGLGLRLIYFSYDVKMKEKGDIPEGYSVSREKKERFSLILESASTNQTSMYLCASSPSWGGDQPQHFGDGTRLSIL.